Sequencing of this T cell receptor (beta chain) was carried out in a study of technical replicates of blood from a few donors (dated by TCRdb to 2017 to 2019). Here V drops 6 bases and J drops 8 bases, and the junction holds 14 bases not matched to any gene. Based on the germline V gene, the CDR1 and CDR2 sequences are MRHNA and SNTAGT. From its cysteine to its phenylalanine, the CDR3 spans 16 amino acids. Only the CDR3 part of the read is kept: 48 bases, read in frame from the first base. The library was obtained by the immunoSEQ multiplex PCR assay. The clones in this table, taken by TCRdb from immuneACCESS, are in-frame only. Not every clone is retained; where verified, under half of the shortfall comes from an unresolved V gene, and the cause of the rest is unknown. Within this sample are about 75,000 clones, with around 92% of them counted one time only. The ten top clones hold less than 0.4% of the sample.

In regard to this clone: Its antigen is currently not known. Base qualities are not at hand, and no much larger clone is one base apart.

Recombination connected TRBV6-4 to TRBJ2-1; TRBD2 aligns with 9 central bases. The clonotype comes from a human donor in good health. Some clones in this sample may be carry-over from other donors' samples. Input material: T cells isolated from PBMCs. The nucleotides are TGTGCCAGCAGCGACAAAGTCGATAGCGGGAGCGATGAGCAGTTCTTC. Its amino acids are CASSDKVDSGSDEQFF.